This T cell receptor beta chain was found in a study of T-cell reconstitution after alpha-beta-depleted transplantation in children. V gave up 0 bases and J gave up 5 bases, with 13 bases separating them. This CDR3 region has 15 residues. Per germline, CDR1 LGHNA and CDR2 YSLEER. The TCRbeta library was prepared with unique molecular identifiers. TCRdb analysed the PCR reads with MiXCR anew, one entry per CDR3 protein. This table holds 250,000 or so distinct CDR3 sequences, about 24% found once. The chain links TRBV4-3 to TRBJ1-1; D gene uncertain. This TCR derives from a female patient aged 2 to 10 who had a stem cell transplant for congenital amegakaryocytic thrombocytopenia, so the T cells may come from the graft donor. Material: PBMCs, mostly from graft donor cells, obtained 360 days after TCRalphabeta/CD19-depleted stem cell transplant. This CDR3 reads CASSQDLTGETEAFF. The CDR3 DNA is TGCGCCAGCAGCCAAGATTTGACCGGGGAAACTGAAGCTTTCTTT.